This TCR beta chain was recovered during a study of cytomegalovirus exposure and HLA in healthy donors (dated by TCRdb to 2015 to 2018). Context from the whole study: According to an earlier analysis of a few hundred of the donors, 200 million or so T cells yielded roughly 100 million unique TCR beta sequences and less than 300 Gb of sequence data. About 280 gigabases of sequencing data and 70 million to 100 million unique TCR sequences made up an early release that covered fewer than 650 HLA-typed donors. The genetic ancestry cluster associated with self-reported Caucasian donors included roughly four fifths of the roughly 400 genotyped donors. The aim of the study was to test whether cataloging public T cell receptors could identify signatures of past pathogen exposure. Using immunosequencing, the study profiled T cell repertoires from 666 subjects and related those repertoires to cytomegalovirus serostatus. Along with the roughly 670-subject first cohort, a separate validation cohort of around 120 different subjects was used. To predict cytomegalovirus infection status, the study brought together high-throughput TCR immunosequencing, statistical association of individual TCRs with disease status, and machine learning. A later analysis re-examined previously published TCR beta repertoires from roughly 720 donors and added high-resolution HLA genotyping to investigate patterns of TCR occurrence. Rather than drawing on any new phenotypic data, the later analysis identified candidate immune exposures from TCR beta sequences and the way those sequences occurred across donors. An earlier analysis of around 580 of the donors used high-throughput TCR beta sequencing to judge whether each TCR beta V gene segment behaved as functional or pseudogenic. Donor age, sex, ethnicity and CMV serostatus were collected together with the repertoire data. A later genetic analysis used genome-wide SNP genotypes for about three fifths of the roughly 700 donors, treating that subset as a discovery cohort. All discovery cohort repertoires had been generated on a single sequencing platform. HLA typing included class I and class II loci at four-digit resolution. The number of donors typed differed by locus, with 629-630 for A, B, C, DRB1 and DQB1, 522 for DQA1, 600 to 610 for DPA1, and under 490 for DPB1. Roughly five DR-DQ haplotypes were handled as single units for association and clustering, since linkage in the cohort was strong. On average, roughly 200,000 unique TCR beta nucleotide sequences were sequenced per donor among several hundred genotyped donors of the cohort, with roughly 20% of those sequences being non-productive. The paper's findings and limits, for the study overall: Because the 87-base-pair reads could not distinguish some IMGT-functional V segments, including TRBV6-2 and TRBV6-3, those segments were excluded. The earlier analysis of a few hundred of the donors excluded seventeen rarely observed V segments, including chromosome 9 orphons, because counts were too low. HLA typing was unavailable for some donors at each locus, so association tests used only the typed subset. The only immune exposure information available for the cohort was CMV serostatus. Linkage disequilibrium might explain the correlated functional status among segregating V segments, but an unknown experimental factor could not be ruled out. In a later analysis, HLA-associated TCR beta chains were found to be more clonally expanded and to have lower generation probabilities than equally common non-associated chains. A later analysis found that TCR association rates varied across HLA loci, with DRB1 alleles showing the most associated TCRs and HLA-C alleles the fewest. Presence/absence analyses assumed roughly uniform sequencing depth across donors, an assumption that may not hold. A further reported finding was that TCR beta sequences accurately predicted the HLA-A and HLA-B alleles for most subjects in the first cohort. The sequencing pipeline was judged likely to have produced a cluster of highly shared sequence variants as a technical artifact. The study gave a list of 150 to 200 TCR beta chains associated with cytomegalovirus. Most TCR sequences were seen in very few donors, while some public TCRs were found in many individuals. When HLA alleles, especially DR and DQ, strongly co-occurred, TCR associations were difficult to assign to individual alleles. A few of the identified cytomegalovirus-associated TCR beta chains were confirmed in vitro to be specific for cytomegalovirus antigens. In an earlier analysis of some 640 of the donors, most TCR beta V segments were observed in productive rearrangements about 87% or about 30% of the time, broadly matching IMGT annotations. According to a later analysis, parvovirus B19, influenza, CMV and Epstein-Barr virus appeared linked to several top co-occurrence clusters. It was suggested by the authors that the approach could potentially be generalized to other disease states and immunological phenotypes. Most CMV-associated TCR beta chains appeared to be HLA-restricted in a later analysis, and the HLA associations seemed to be driven largely by CMV exposure. A later genetic analysis associated a missense DCLRE1C variant with V-gene and J-gene trimming of TCR beta chains, and an independent cohort replicated the association. This cohort had only TCR beta chains sequenced, and the lack of alpha or paired-chain data limited which features could be detected. A later analysis associated about 17,000 TCR beta sequences with specific HLA alleles at a false discovery rate of 0.05. Cytomegalovirus status was reported to be diagnosed by the classifier with high specificity and sensitivity in both the original and validation cohorts. In a later genetic analysis, fewer N-insertions in productive TCRs were reported among donors in an Asian-associated ancestry cluster than the roughly 700-donor mean.

The cohort consisted of 600 or so healthy bone marrow donors. Cohort members were all nominally healthy when sampled, although unrecorded immune exposures were likely present. The donor tested CMV seropositive, placing the donor among the 289 seropositive members of the cohort. A peripheral blood sample was collected from each donor, and TCR beta sequencing was performed on peripheral blood mononuclear cells. The Qiagen DNeasy Blood Extraction Kit was used to extract genomic DNA from the blood cell samples. About this clone itself: This receptor's antigen is unknown. No quality values exist for individual bases; no much larger clone is one base distant.

The CDR3 runs 18 residues from the cysteine to the phenylalanine. The DNA shown is the 54-base CDR3, in frame from base 1. The library came from the immunoSEQ multiplex PCR assay. The multiplex PCR relied on a mix of 60 forward primers for TCR Vbeta segments and 13 reverse primers for TCR Jbeta segments. The CDR3 region of rearranged TCR beta genes was amplified from genomic DNA with a multiplex PCR assay. The amplified TCR beta libraries were sequenced on the Illumina HiSeq System as 87-base-pair reads. Turning to the authors' computational methods: A later analysis counted approximately 84 million unique TCR beta chains across the 550 to 800 repertoires, and around 9.9 million of these chains were shared by at least two donors. To remove PCR and sequencing errors, raw reads were error-corrected and collapsed into unique sequences using a nearest-neighbor algorithm that merged closely related sequences. To assign V, D and J gene segments, CDR3 sequences were aligned to IMGT reference sequences. Each retained sequence needed at least a six-nucleotide match to both a V gene segment and a J gene segment. A rearrangement counted as productive if the CDR3 had no stop codons and remained in frame with V and J, and every other rearrangement counted as non-productive. CDR3 was defined according to IMGT convention as the region running from the second conserved V-encoded cysteine to the conserved J-encoded phenylalanine. The earlier analysis of 500 to 650 of the donors excluded any sequence lacking an unambiguous match to a single V gene segment. An earlier analysis of several hundred of the donors called V segments functional above 56.7% productive rearrangements and segregating when the between-donor standard deviation exceeded 5%. To diagnose cytomegalovirus status from the catalog of TCR beta chain sequences, a statistical classification framework was built. In a later analysis, V and J genes were assigned by comparing TCR nucleotide sequences against IMGT/GENE-DB human TR gene sequences. The TCRdist pipeline was used in a later analysis to assign CDR3 sequences and most-parsimonious VDJ recombination scenarios. In a later analysis, each TCR beta chain was defined by its CDR3 amino acid sequence together with its V-gene family, and reads without a unique V-gene family were excluded. A later analysis removed several hundred highly shared, low-generation-probability nucleotide sequences to deal with suspected cross-contamination and a sequencing artifact. For each public chain, a later analysis derived a clonal expansion index from normalized ranks of inferred template counts within each repertoire. In a later analysis, generation probabilities were computed using a VDJ recombination model fitted to out-of-frame rearrangements, and the results were checked against IGoR. In a later analysis, TCR-TCR, TCR-HLA and TCR-CMV co-occurrence was scored with hypergeometric tests, and a repertoire-size bias correction was applied to TCR pairs. To estimate false discovery rates, a later analysis permuted the HLA or CMV assignments 20 times. In a later analysis, co-occurring TCRs were grouped using DBSCAN, and TCRdist sequence similarity was added for clustering within HLA-allele-positive subsets. Co-occurrence clustering excluded repertoires with fewer than 30,000 or more than 120,000 public chains, plus five with anomalous nucleotide sharing. TCRdb retrieved this table from immuneACCESS and kept in-frame rearrangements only. Not all clones are present; in checked studies, unresolved V genes account for under half, and no reason is known for the remainder. That table furnishes V, J and clone size, whereas the DNA furnished D and trimming. The table for this sample lists approximately 120,000 clones; more than 70% of them were counted only once. Clones ranked in the top ten supply approximately 6.7% of the sample.

The TCR was taken from a woman aged 25 to 39 in good health and CMV-seropositive. Sequencing used PBMCs. This receptor chain uses TRBV21-1 and TRBJ2-3; TRBD1, the D gene given by the table, was not confirmed from the DNA. TRBV21-1 is described as a pseudogene. The CDR3 corresponds to CASSTPGGTGDYENTQYF. The sequenced DNA: TGTGCCAGCAGCACGCCAGGGGGGACAGGGGATTACGAAAATACGCAGTATTTT.